This TCR beta chain came from a study of T cell repertoires and leukemia-associated antigens. Whole-study context: Effective reads per sample ranged from about 3 to 5.0 million. The study's findings and limits: No significant group difference appeared in Vbeta, Jbeta or VDJ counts.

Without fetal bovine serum, CD3+ T cells were rested overnight. Many counts were recorded for this clonotype. Its antigen remains unknown. TCRdb re-called the 5' RACE reads through MiXCR, storing one row per CDR3 protein. The sample shows approximately 12,000 distinct CDR3 sequences, 35% to 50% of them seen only once. Germline lookup yields CDR1 MGHDK and CDR2 SYGVNS. Trimming cost V 0 bases and J 8 bases, with 13 bases left between them. This CDR3 has 15 amino acids. The receptor was isolated from a female donor in good health. This chain connects TRBV25-1 to TRBJ1-4, with TRBD1 as a possible D gene (5 bases). The sample comprised CD3+ T cells sorted from blood and cultured. As DNA, the CDR3 is TGTGCCAGCAGTGAATATGACAGCCATTGGGAAAAACTGTTTTTT. Its protein is CASSEYDSHWEKLFF.